These 15 T cell receptor beta chains came from one sample sequenced in a study of T cell responses to AZD1222 COVID-19 vaccine (dated by TCRdb to the early 2020s). The library was obtained by the immunoSEQ multiplex PCR assay. Entries here come from immuneACCESS through TCRdb and include only in-frame sequences with V and J called. Some clones fail to appear in such tables; in the studies checked, an unresolved V gene covers under half of the shortfall, and the cause of the remainder is unknown. Across this sample there are fewer than 200,000 clones, with over 85% seen only once. The biggest ten clones account for around 3.6% of the sample. The time point label on this specimen signifies: about 28 days (+/-7) after the second vaccine dose. The treatment or condition label, read with the paper, signifies: meningococcal conjugate vaccine given as trial control. Sequences were derived from peripheral blood, sampled 28 days after the second dose of the MenACWY control vaccine. Source of these receptors: an adult who received the MenACWY meningococcal vaccine as a control.

This chain links TRBV6-2 or TRBV6-3 with TRBJ1-5; D not certain. Between the trimmed V and J ends, which lost 5 bases and 7 bases, there was a span of 15 bases. CDR1 and CDR2 (germline): MNHEY, SVGEGT. This CDR3 is 14 amino acids long. The chain's CDR3 is CASSPSASRQPQHF. In DNA form, the CDR3 reads TGTGCCAGCAGTCCCTCCGCTAGCAGGCAGCCCCAGCATTTT.

This clone showed up just once. The CDR3 nucleotides read TGTGCCAGCAGTTTTAGAGGGGGGGGGACCCAGTACTTC. Amino acids: CASSFRGGGTQYF. The V call is TRBV27, the J call TRBJ2-5; D is perhaps TRBD2 (7 bases). Trimming removed 3 bases at V and 7 bases at J, with 12 bases between. Germline CDR1 MNHEY, CDR2 SMNVEV (reference sequence). The CDR3 runs to 13 residues.

The genes are TRBV7-9 and TRBJ2-7, with a weak D call TRBD2 (5 bases). Between the trimmed V and J ends, which lost 5 bases and 10 bases, there was a span of 12 bases. The CDR3 consists of 11 residues. The germline V gene has CDR1 SEHNR and CDR2 FQNEAQ (reference sequence). The CDR3 DNA sequence: TGTGCCAGCAGCCAAGGGAGCGGACAGTACTTC. Protein: CASSQGSGQYF.

The rearrangement joins TRBV19 to TRBJ1-3; perhaps TRBD1 as D (6 bases). Germline-derived CDR1 and CDR2 are LNHDA and SQIVND (reference sequence). This CDR3 is 15 amino acids long. The ends were cut back, 3 bases at V and 4 bases at J, with 13 bases in the middle. The CDR3 bases are TGTGCCAGTAGTATGGGGGCAGCCCCAGGAAACACCATATATTTT. Residues: CASSMGAAPGNTIYF.

The chain combines TRBV12-5 with TRBJ2-3; possibly TRBD1 or TRBD2 for D (6 bases each). Germline CDR1 LGHNT, CDR2 FRNRAP. V was shortened by 0 bases and J by 3 bases, with 19 bases between the two germline ends. The length of the CDR3 is 18 residues. The CDR3 loop is CASGLVIGGRLGTDTQYF. CDR3 nucleotide sequence: TGTGCTAGTGGTTTGGTAATAGGGGGGCGATTGGGGACAGATACGCAGTATTTT.

The V call is TRBV19, the J call TRBJ1-1; D uncertain. V was clipped by 5 bases and J by 6 bases, with 13 bases between them. Germline CDR1 is LNHDA and CDR2 is SQIVND (reference sequence). The CDR3 spans 13 residues. CDR3 sequence reads: CASSASLKAEAFF. The CDR3 nucleotides read TGTGCCAGTAGTGCGAGTCTCAAGGCTGAAGCTTTCTTT. Based on the CDR3 plus reference TRBV19 and TRBJ1-1, the full variable domain is DGGITQSPKYLFRKEGQNVTLSCEQNLNHDAMYWYRQDPGQGLRLIYYSQIVNDFQKGDIAEGYSVSREKKESFPLTVTSAQKNPTAFYLCASSASLKAEAFFGQGTRLTVV.

The chain has TRBV14 and TRBJ2-1; perhaps TRBD2 as D (6 bases). V lost 3 bases and J lost 4, with 13 bases in between. There are 15 residues in the CDR3. The germline V gene encodes CDR1 SGHDN and CDR2 FVKESK. The CDR3 nucleotides are TGTGCCAGCAGCCACCCGGGACTCTTTTACAATGAGCAGTTCTTC. Its protein is CASSHPGLFYNEQFF.

The CDR3 here is CASSFKSHKNTEAFF. The CDR3 coding sequence is TGTGCCAGCTCATTCAAATCTCACAAGAACACTGAAGCTTTCTTT. The rearrangement links TRBV18 to TRBJ1-1; D not resolved. This CDR3 is built from 15 residues. The V and J ends lost 5 bases and 1 base respectively, with 14 bases between them. The V gene's germline CDR1 is KGHSH and CDR2 LQKENI.

This chain uses TRBV7-3 with TRBJ2-1; possibly TRBD2 for D (6 bases). The CDR3 is 19 residues long. Germline V gene lookup returns CDR1 SGHTA and CDR2 FQGTGA. Trimming cost V 2 bases and J 0 bases, with 20 bases left between them. CDR3: CASSLGAGSPDSSYNEQFF. As DNA, the CDR3 is TGTGCCAGCAGCTTAGGGGCCGGGAGTCCCGATAGCTCCTACAATGAGCAGTTCTTC.

The chain is built from TRBV28 and TRBJ2-3; 7 bases map to TRBD2. The CDR3 loop spans 16 amino acids. J was trimmed by 0 bases and V by 6 bases; bases with no gene match: 9. CDR1 MDHEN and CDR2 SYDVKM come from the germline V gene. Here the CDR3 reads CASSRTTGGSTDTQYF. The CDR3 DNA reads as TGTGCCAGCAGCCGAACTACGGGGGGAAGCACAGATACGCAGTATTTT.

The chain joins TRBV7-2 to TRBJ2-7, with 8 bases fitting TRBD2. V shed 5 bases and J 5 bases; nucleotides not matched to a gene: 11. Germline V CDR1 and CDR2: SGHTA, FQGNSA. This CDR3 has 15 residues. The CDR3 bases are TGTGCCAGCAGCACCCCCGGGACTAGTACCCACGAGCAGTACTTC. Residues: CASSTPGTSTHEQYF.

The chain couples TRBV18 to TRBJ2-7, with 9 bases lining up with TRBD1. The V gene's germline CDR1 is KGHSH and CDR2 LQKENI. J lost 6 bases, V lost 4 bases, and 10 bases had no gene match. The length of the CDR3 is 15 residues. CDR3 region: CASSHRDRVFPEQYF. DNA of the CDR3: TGTGCCAGCTCACACCGGGACAGGGTATTTCCCGAGCAGTACTTC.

V and J are TRBV20-1 and TRBJ1-1; D gene uncertain. V was trimmed by 1 base and J by 10 bases, leaving 1 base between them. This CDR3 region has 8 residues. Germline V gene data show CDR1 as DFQATT and CDR2 as SNEGSKA (reference sequence). The CDR3 sequence: CSARGAFF. The DNA for the CDR3 is TGCAGTGCTAGAGGAGCTTTCTTT.

This sequence joins TRBV5-1 and TRBJ2-7; D is possibly TRBD2 (6 bases). The CDR3 covers 14 residues. The V end was cut by 4 bases, the J end by 1 base, with 12 bases between. Germline V gene lookup returns CDR1 SGHRS and CDR2 YFSETQ. Here the CDR3 DNA reads TGCGCCAGCAGCCCTAGACTAGGGTCCTACGAGCAGTACTTC. Amino acids: CASSPRLGSYEQYF.

This chain connects TRBV5-1 to TRBJ2-2; 8 bases are a match to TRBD1. This CDR3 comprises 16 residues. Germline lookup yields CDR1 SGHRS and CDR2 YFSETQ. V trimming: 1 base; J trimming: 6 bases; junction bases outside the gene matches: 8. Here the CDR3 reads CASSLIGTGGAGELFF. CDR3 DNA sequence: TGCGCCAGCAGCTTGATCGGGACAGGTGGTGCCGGGGAGCTGTTTTTT.